This T cell receptor beta chain was sequenced during a study of response to subunit inactivated influenza vaccine. This clonotype has more than one count but fewer than ten. Its antigen remains unknown. Whole-study findings and limits: The authors proposed limited new T cell recruitment per seasonal influenza vaccination.

One entry per CDR3 protein, called by TCRdb with MiXCR from the RT-PCR reads. This sample yields 860,000 or so distinct CDR3 sequences, of which about 20% are seen a single time; more than 8.5% belongs to the top ten. The CDR3 consists of 16 residues. Germline-derived CDR1 and CDR2 are MNHEY and SVGAGI. V shed 3 bases, J shed 5 bases, and the junction held 10 bases outside the gene matches. This receptor was obtained from a man in his fifties who received an inactivated influenza vaccine. The chain couples TRBV6-5 to TRBJ2-5; the match to TRBD1 covers 9 bases. Sequencing was performed on PBMCs from blood, taken 5 days after vaccination. This CDR3 is CASSYFRGQGGETQYF. The CDR3 nucleotides are TGTGCCAGCAGTTATTTCAGGGGACAGGGTGGGGAGACCCAGTACTTC.